The TCR beta chain under discussion was sequenced for a study of low-dose radiotherapy and immunotherapy resistance in tumors. Study background: Intravenous nivolumab 240 mg every two weeks plus ipilimumab 1 mg/kg every six weeks was given to patients. On cycle 1 day 1, patients started four cycles of oral aspirin 300 mg daily.

As to time point: before trial treatment. V was clipped by 3 bases and J by 2 bases, with 8 bases between them. The CDR3 contains 14 residues. Looked up from germline, CDR1 is SNHLY and CDR2 is FYNNEI. TRAV- and TRBV-specific primers primed first-strand cDNA, covering alpha and beta chains. Both a constant-region primer and a V-primer adapter served to amplify TCRs across roughly 20 PCR cycles. In vitro transcription was used to amplify the isolated mRNA. TCRdb re-derived calls from the reads in MiXCR, one entry per CDR3 protein. This sample has 35,000 to 45,000 distinct CDR3 sequences, with about a third found just once. This clonotype was seen repeatedly, ten times or more.

The sequenced sample was PBMCs, obtained before treatment. The source of this sequence is a male donor with gallbladder cancer. This sequence joins TRBV2 and TRBJ1-5, with D possibly matching TRBD1 (6 bases). CDR3 sequence: CASSDRGGNQPQHF. In DNA form, the CDR3 reads TGTGCCAGCAGTGACAGGGGAGGCAATCAGCCCCAGCATTTT.